This T cell receptor beta chain was found in a study of blood T cells in healthy people across ages. From germline, CDR1 is SGHAT and CDR2 FQNNGV. The CDR3 totals 15 residues. With 5 bases clipped from V and 8 bases from J, the junction kept 11 bases outside the gene matches. Broader study findings: TCR beta diversity correlated strongly with naive T cell percentage.

With a J-beta primer mix and a sample-barcoded 5' primer, a second PCR ran about 7 to 12 cycles. Each cDNA was tagged by a template-switch adaptor containing 12 random nucleotides. TCRdb called the 5' RACE reads again in MiXCR, with one record for every CDR3 protein. The sample includes approximately 1,100,000 distinct CDR3 sequences, 35% to 55% seen only once; the top ten take 15% to 20%. With respect to this clonotype: Its antigen is undetermined.

The clonotype comes from a woman aged 60-70 years in good health. This chain links TRBV11-2 with TRBJ1-4, with 7 bases aligning to TRBD1. Sequencing used blood. CDR3 DNA: TGTGCCAGCAGCATAGGGACAGCCATAAGGGAAAAACTGTTTTTT. It encodes CASSIGTAIREKLFF.